This is a list of T cell receptor beta chains from one sample in a study of blood T cell repertoires in COVID-19. Profiled with immunoSEQ multiplex PCR; TCRdb holds only in-frame clones, not every one. The sample lists 380,000 or so clones; 70% to 90% were seen once. The sequencing input was peripheral blood. Receptors were obtained from a middle-aged man with acute or convalescent COVID-19. The CDR3 runs from the conserved cysteine through the conserved F or W. D genes are given only for firm matches. Clone size is given for some rows only: seen once, a few or many times, or a class if the clone is expanded.

abundance: NA
d_gene: TRBD1
j_gene: TRBJ1-2
v_gene: TRBV6-5
CDR3aa: CASSYRGQYGYTF
CDR3nt: TGTGCCAGCAGTTACAGGGGGCAGTATGGCTACACCTTC

abundance: NA
d_gene: TRBD1
j_gene: TRBJ1-4
v_gene: TRBV6-5
CDR3aa: CASTKAGTGNEKLFF
CDR3nt: TGTGCCAGCACCAAGGCCGGGACAGGGAATGAAAAACTGTTTTTT

abundance: once
d_gene: NA
j_gene: TRBJ2-7
v_gene: TRBV6-6
CDR3aa: CASSYREQMGEQYF
CDR3nt: TGTGCCAGCAGTTACAGGGAGCAGATGGGAGAGCAGTACTTC

abundance: NA
d_gene: NA
j_gene: TRBJ1-1
v_gene: TRBV30
CDR3aa: CAWSQGGFTEAFF
CDR3nt: TGTGCCTGGAGTCAAGGAGGCTTCACTGAAGCTTTCTTT

abundance: NA
d_gene: TRBD1
j_gene: TRBJ1-1
v_gene: TRBV18
CDR3aa: CASSPPRTGSWTEAFF
CDR3nt: TGTGCCAGCTCACCACCTAGGACAGGCTCTTGGACTGAAGCTTTCTTT

abundance: NA
d_gene: NA
j_gene: TRBJ1-1
v_gene: TRBV4-2
CDR3aa: CASSQVGDLNTEAFF
CDR3nt: TGTGCCAGCAGCCAAGTCGGGGATTTAAACACTGAAGCTTTCTTT

abundance: NA
d_gene: TRBD1
j_gene: TRBJ2-5
v_gene: TRBV11-2
CDR3aa: CASSLDGQGRETQYF
CDR3nt: TGTGCCAGCAGCTTAGACGGACAGGGGAGGGAGACCCAGTACTTC

abundance: NA
d_gene: TRBD1
j_gene: TRBJ2-7
v_gene: TRBV7-9
CDR3aa: CASSSPTPRDRGYEQYF
CDR3nt: TGTGCCAGCAGCTCCCCAACTCCCCGGGACAGAGGCTACGAGCAGTACTTC

abundance: NA
d_gene: TRBD2
j_gene: TRBJ2-3
v_gene: TRBV5-1
CDR3aa: CASSPGWREVTDTQYF
CDR3nt: TGCGCCAGCAGCCCGGGGTGGCGGGAGGTCACAGATACGCAGTATTTT

abundance: NA
d_gene: NA
j_gene: TRBJ1-1
v_gene: TRBV9
CDR3aa: CASSVGGAGRAAFF
CDR3nt: TGTGCCAGCAGCGTAGGAGGTGCGGGGAGGGCGGCTTTCTTT

abundance: NA
d_gene: TRBD1
j_gene: TRBJ1-4
v_gene: TRBV25-1
CDR3aa: CASSGTGVGKLFF
CDR3nt: TGTGCCAGCAGTGGGACAGGGGTAGGGAAACTGTTTTTT

abundance: once
d_gene: TRBD1
j_gene: TRBJ1-4
v_gene: TRBV5-1
CDR3aa: CASSLGQGPEKLFF
CDR3nt: TGCGCCAGCAGCCTGGGACAGGGGCCCGAAAAACTGTTTTTT

abundance: NA
d_gene: NA
j_gene: TRBJ2-3
v_gene: TRBV4-3
CDR3aa: CASSQDGLGGTDTQYF
CDR3nt: TGCGCCAGCAGCCAAGACGGTCTAGGAGGCACAGATACGCAGTATTTT

abundance: NA
d_gene: TRBD1
j_gene: TRBJ2-3
v_gene: TRBV5-1
CDR3aa: CASSLRQGYITDTQYF
CDR3nt: TGCGCCAGCAGCCTACGACAGGGATACATCACAGATACGCAGTATTTT

abundance: NA
d_gene: NA
j_gene: TRBJ1-1
v_gene: TRBV12-3/TRBV12-4
CDR3aa: CASAPGQNTEAFF
CDR3nt: TGTGCCAGCGCTCCAGGACAAAACACTGAAGCTTTCTTT

abundance: NA
d_gene: TRBD1
j_gene: TRBJ1-2
v_gene: TRBV2
CDR3aa: CASSSGTGRGYTF
CDR3nt: TGTGCCAGCAGTTCCGGGACAGGGCGCGGCTACACCTTC

abundance: NA
d_gene: TRBD2
j_gene: TRBJ2-3
v_gene: TRBV15
CDR3aa: CATSRGSGIPPDTQYF
CDR3nt: TGTGCCACCAGCAGAGGTAGCGGGATACCTCCAGATACGCAGTATTTT